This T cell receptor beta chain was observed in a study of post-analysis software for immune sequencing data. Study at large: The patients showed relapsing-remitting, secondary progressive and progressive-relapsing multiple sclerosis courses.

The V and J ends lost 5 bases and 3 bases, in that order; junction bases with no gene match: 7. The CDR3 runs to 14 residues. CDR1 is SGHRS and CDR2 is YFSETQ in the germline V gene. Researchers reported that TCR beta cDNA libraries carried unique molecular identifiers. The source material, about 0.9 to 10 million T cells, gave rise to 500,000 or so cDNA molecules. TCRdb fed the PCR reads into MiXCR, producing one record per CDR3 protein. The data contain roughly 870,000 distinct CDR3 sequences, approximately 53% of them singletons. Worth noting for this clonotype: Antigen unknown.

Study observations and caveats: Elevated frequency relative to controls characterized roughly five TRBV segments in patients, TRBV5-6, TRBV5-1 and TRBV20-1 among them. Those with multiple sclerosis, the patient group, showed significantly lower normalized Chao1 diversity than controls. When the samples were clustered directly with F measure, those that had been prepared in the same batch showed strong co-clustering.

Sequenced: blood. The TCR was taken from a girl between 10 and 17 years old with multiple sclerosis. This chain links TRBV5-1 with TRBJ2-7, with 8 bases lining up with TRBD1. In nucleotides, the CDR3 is TGCGCCAGCAGGCGACAGGGGTACGACTACGAGCAGTACTTC. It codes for CASRRQGYDYEQYF.